This T cell receptor beta chain is from a study of blood T cell repertoires in COVID-19. The V gene lost 1 base and the J gene lost 2 bases, with 9 bases spanning the gap. The CDR3 is made up of 15 amino acids. Germline CDR1 and CDR2: LNHNV and YYDKDF (reference sequence). Original methodology: It was from reference gene primer amplification that nucleated cell counts were estimated. The assay was immunoSEQ multiplex PCR, and TCRdb's table has in-frame clones only and misses some. V, J and clone size are those of that table, while D and trimming were read from the DNA. Among over 150,000 clones listed, 80% were seen once. The age range of participants was about 18 to 90 years, with residence in around 22 US areas. Recovered status applied to Cohort 3 donors who had two consecutive negative PCRs. It also applied to those with clearance or with symptom resolution.

The chain has TRBV15 and TRBJ1-5; no definite D call. The origin of this receptor is a woman aged 55-69 years who had recovered from COVID-19. The sample consisted of PBMCs or T cells enriched from blood (not recorded which). The CDR3 region is CATSRVVTGNQPQHF. The DNA of the CDR3 is TGTGCCACCAGCAGAGTAGTTACAGGCAATCAGCCCCAGCATTTT.